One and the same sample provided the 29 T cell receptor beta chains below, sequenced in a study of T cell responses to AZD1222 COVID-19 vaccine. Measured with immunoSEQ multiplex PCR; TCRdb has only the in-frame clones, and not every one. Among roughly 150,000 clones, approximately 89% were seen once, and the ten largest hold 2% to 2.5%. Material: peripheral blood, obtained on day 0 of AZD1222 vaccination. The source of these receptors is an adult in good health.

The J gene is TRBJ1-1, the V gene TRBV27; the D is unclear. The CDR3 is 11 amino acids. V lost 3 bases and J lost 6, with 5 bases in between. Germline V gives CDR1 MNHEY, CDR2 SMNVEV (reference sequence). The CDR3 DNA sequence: TGTGCCAGCAGTTTTGGCCCTGAAGCTTTCTTT. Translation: CASSFGPEAFF.

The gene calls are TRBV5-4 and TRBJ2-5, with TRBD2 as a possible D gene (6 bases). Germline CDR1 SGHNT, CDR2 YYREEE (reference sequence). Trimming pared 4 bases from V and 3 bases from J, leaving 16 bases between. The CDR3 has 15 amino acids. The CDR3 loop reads CASSGGLSMEETQYF. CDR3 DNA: TGTGCCAGCAGCGGGGGGTTGAGTATGGAAGAGACCCAGTACTTC.

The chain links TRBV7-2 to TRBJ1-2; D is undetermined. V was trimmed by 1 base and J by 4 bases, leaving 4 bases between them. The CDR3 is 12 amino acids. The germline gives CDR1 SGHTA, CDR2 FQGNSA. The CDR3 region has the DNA TGTGCCAGCAGCTTAGTGCCCTATGGCTACACCTTC. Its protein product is CASSLVPYGYTF. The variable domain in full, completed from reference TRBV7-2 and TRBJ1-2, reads GAGVSQSPSNKVTEKGKDVELRCDPISGHTALYWYRQSLGQGLEFLIYFQGNSAPDKSGLPSDRFSAERTGGSVSTLTIQRTQQEDSAVYLCASSLVPYGYTFGSGTRLTVV.

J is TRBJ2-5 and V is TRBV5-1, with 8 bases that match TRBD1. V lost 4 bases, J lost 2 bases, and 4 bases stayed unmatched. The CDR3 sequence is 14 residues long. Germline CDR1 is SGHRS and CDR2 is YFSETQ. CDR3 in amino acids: CASSHGQGQETQYF. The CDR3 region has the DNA TGCGCCAGCAGCCACGGACAGGGTCAAGAGACCCAGTACTTC.

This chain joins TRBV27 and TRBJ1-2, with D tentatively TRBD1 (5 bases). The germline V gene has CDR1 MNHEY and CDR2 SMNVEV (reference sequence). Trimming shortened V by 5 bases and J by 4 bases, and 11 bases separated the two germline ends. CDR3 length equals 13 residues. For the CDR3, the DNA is TGTGCCAGCAGTCCAGGGAGAGGCTATGGCTACACCTTC. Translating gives CASSPGRGYGYTF.

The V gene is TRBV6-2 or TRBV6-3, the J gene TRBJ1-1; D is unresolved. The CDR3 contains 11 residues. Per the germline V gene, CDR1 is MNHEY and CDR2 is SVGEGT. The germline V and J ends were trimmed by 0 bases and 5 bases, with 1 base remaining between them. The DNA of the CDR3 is TGTGCCAGCAGTTACTCGACTGAAGCTTTCTTT. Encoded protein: CASSYSTEAFF.

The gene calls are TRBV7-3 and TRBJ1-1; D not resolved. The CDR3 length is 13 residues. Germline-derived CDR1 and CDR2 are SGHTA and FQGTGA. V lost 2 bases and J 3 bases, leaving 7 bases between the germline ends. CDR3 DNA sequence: TGTGCCAGCAGCTTACGGCCGTACACTGAAGCTTTCTTT. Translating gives CASSLRPYTEAFF. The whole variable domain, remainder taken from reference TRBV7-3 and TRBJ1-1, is GAGVSQTPSNKVTEKGKYVELRCDPISGHTALYWYRQSLGQGPEFLIYFQGTGAADDSGLPNDRFFAVRPEGSVSTLKIQRTERGDSAVYLCASSLRPYTEAFFGQGTRLTVV.

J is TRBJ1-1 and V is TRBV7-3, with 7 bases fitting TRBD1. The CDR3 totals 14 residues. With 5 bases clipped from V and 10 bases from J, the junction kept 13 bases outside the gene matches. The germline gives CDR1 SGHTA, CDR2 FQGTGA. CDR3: CASSRGAEGGPAFF. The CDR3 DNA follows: TGTGCCAGCAGCCGAGGTGCGGAAGGGGGCCCAGCTTTCTTT.

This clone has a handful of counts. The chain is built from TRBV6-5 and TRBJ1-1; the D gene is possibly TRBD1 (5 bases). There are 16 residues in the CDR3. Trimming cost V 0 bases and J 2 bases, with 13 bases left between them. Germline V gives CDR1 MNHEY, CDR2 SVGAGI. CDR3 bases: TGTGCCAGCAGTTACTCTCTCCAGGGCGGAAACACTGAAGCTTTCTTT. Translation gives CASSYSLQGGNTEAFF.

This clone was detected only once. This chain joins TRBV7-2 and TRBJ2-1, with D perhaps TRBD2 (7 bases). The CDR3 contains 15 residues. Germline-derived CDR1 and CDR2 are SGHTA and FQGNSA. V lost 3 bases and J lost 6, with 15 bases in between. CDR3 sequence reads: CASSFKGGGTNEQFF. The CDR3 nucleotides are TGTGCCAGCAGCTTTAAAGGGGGAGGGACCAATGAGCAGTTCTTC.

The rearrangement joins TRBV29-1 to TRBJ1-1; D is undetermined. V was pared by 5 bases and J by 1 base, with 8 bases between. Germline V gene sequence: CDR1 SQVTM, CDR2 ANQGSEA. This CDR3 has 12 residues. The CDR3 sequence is CSVLGGNTEAFF. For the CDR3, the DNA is TGCAGCGTTCTTGGCGGGAACACTGAAGCTTTCTTT.

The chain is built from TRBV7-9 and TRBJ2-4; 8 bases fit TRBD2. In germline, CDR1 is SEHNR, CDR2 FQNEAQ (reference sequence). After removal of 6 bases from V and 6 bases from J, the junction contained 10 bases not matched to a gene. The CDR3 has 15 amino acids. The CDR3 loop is CASSLPGLGGNIQYF. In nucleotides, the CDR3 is TGTGCCAGCAGTTTGCCGGGACTAGGGGGAAACATTCAGTACTTC.

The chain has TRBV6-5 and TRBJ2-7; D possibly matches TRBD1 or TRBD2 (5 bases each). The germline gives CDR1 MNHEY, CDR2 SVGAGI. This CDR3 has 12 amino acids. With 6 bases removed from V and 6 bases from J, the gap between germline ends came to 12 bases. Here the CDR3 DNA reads TGTGCCAGCAGGGTGGGTGGGGGCGAGCAGTACTTC. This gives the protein CASRVGGGEQYF.

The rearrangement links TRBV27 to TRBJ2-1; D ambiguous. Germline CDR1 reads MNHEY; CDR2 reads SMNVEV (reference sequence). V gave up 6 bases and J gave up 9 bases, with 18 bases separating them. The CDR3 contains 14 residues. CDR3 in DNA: TGTGCCAGCAGCTCGAAGGCCCCAGTGGTTGAGCAGTTCTTC. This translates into CASSSKAPVVEQFF.

For the CDR3, the DNA is TGTGCCAGCAGCGTAGGCCCGGGTTTCAATGAGCAGTTCTTC. Its protein is CASSVGPGFNEQFF. V and J are TRBV9 and TRBJ2-1, with D unclear. V shed 0 bases and J shed 6 bases, with 10 bases lying between them. Germline lookup yields CDR1 SGDLS and CDR2 YYNGEE. This CDR3 comprises 14 residues. The full variable domain, with the rest looked up from reference TRBV9 and TRBJ2-1, is DSGVTQTPKHLITATGQRVTLRCSPRSGDLSVYWYQQSLDQGLQFLIQYYNGEERAKGNILERFSAQQFPDLHSELNLSSLELGDSALYFCASSVGPGFNEQFFGPGTRLTVL.

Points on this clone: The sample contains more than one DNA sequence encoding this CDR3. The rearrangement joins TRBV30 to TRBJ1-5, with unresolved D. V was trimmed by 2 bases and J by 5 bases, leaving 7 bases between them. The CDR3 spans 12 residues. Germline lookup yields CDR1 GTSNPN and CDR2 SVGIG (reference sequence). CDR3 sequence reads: CAWSREDQPQHF. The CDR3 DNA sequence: TGTGCCTGGAGTCGTGAAGATCAGCCCCAGCATTTT.

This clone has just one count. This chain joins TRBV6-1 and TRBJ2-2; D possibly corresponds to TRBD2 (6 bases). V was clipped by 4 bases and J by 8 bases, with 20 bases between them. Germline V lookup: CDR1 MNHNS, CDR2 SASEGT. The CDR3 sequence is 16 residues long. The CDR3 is CASSGWTTSLGGELFF. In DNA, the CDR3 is TGTGCCAGCAGTGGATGGACTACGTCCTTGGGGGGGGAGCTGTTTTTT.

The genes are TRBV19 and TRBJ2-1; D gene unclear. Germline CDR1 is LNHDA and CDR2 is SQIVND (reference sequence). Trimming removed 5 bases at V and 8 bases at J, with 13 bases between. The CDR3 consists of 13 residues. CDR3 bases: TGTGCCAGTAGTCCCTGGGGTGGGGATGAGCAGTTCTTC. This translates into CASSPWGGDEQFF.

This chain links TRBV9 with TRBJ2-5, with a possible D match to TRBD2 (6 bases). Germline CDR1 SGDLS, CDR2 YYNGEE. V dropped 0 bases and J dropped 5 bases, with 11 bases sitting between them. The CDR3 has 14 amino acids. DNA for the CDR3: TGTGCCAGCAGCGTAGCGGGAGTCGGGGAGACCCAGTACTTC. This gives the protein CASSVAGVGETQYF. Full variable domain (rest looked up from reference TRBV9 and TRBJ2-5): DSGVTQTPKHLITATGQRVTLRCSPRSGDLSVYWYQQSLDQGLQFLIQYYNGEERAKGNILERFSAQQFPDLHSELNLSSLELGDSALYFCASSVAGVGETQYFGPGTRLLVL.

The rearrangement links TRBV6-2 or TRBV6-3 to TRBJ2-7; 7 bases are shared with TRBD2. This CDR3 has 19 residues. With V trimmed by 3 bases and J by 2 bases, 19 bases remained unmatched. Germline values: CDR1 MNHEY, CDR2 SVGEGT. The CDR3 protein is CASSYDRMDQRGIPYEQYF. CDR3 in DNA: TGTGCCAGCAGTTATGACCGAATGGACCAGCGGGGCATTCCCTACGAGCAGTACTTC.

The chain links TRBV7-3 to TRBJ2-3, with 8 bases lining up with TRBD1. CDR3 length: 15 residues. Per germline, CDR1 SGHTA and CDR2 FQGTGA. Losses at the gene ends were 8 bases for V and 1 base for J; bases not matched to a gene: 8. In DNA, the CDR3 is TGTGCCAGCGGAACGCCAGGGGGCGGCACAGATACGCAGTATTTT. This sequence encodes CASGTPGGGTDTQYF. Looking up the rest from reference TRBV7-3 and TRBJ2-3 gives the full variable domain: GAGVSQTPSNKVTEKGKYVELRCDPISGHTALYWYRQSLGQGPEFLIYFQGTGAADDSGLPNDRFFAVRPEGSVSTLKIQRTERGDSAVYLCASGTPGGGTDTQYFGPGTRLTVL.

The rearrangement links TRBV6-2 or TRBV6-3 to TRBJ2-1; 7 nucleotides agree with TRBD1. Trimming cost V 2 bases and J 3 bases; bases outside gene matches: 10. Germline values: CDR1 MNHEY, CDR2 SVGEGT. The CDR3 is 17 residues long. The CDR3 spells CASSYDLSGQHYNEQFF. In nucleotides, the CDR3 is TGTGCCAGCAGTTACGATCTTTCGGGACAGCACTACAATGAGCAGTTCTTC.

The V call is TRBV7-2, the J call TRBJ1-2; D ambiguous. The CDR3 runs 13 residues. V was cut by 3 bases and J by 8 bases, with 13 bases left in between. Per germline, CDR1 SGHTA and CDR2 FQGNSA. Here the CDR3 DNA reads TGTGCCAGCAGCTTCGATGGACGGCGCGGCTACACCTTC. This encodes CASSFDGRRGYTF.

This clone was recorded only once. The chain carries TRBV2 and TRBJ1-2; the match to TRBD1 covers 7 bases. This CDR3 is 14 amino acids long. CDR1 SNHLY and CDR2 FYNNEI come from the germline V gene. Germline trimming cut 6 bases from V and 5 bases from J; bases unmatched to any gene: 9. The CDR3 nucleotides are TGTGCCAGCAGGTACAGACAGGGTAGTTATGGCTACACCTTC. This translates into CASRYRQGSYGYTF.

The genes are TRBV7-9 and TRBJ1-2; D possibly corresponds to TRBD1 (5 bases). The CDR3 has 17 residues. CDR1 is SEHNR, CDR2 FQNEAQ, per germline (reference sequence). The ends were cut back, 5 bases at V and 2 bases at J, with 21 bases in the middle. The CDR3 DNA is TGTGCCAGCAGCAACGGCGGAATGGGGCGGCAAAACTATGGCTACACCTTC. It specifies CASSNGGMGRQNYGYTF.

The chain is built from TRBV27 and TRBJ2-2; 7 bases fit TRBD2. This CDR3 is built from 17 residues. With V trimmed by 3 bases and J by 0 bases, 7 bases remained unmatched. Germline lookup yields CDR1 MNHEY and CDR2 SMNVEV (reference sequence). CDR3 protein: CASSFIAGLANTGELFF. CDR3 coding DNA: TGTGCCAGCAGTTTCATCGCCGGACTAGCGAACACCGGGGAGCTGTTTTTT.

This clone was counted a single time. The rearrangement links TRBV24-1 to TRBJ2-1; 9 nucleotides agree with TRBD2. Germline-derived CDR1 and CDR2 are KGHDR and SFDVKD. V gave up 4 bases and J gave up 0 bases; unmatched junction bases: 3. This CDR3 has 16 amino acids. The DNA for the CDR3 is TGTGCCACCAGTGAGGCTAGCGGGAACTCCTACAATGAGCAGTTCTTC. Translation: CATSEASGNSYNEQFF.

CDR3 residues: CASSFGSYGYTF. CDR3 nucleotides: TGTGCCAGCAGTTTTGGGTCCTATGGCTACACCTTC. The chain joins TRBV12-3 or TRBV12-4 to TRBJ1-2; D is unclear. V lost 3 bases, J lost 4 bases, and 6 bases lay in between. The CDR3 has 12 residues.

CDR3 sequence: CASSYSVNTYF. The CDR3 nucleotides read TGTGCCAGCAGTTACTCGGTTAATACGTACTTC. The J gene is TRBJ2-5, the V gene TRBV6-6; D gene unclear. Trimming stripped 0 bases from V and 13 bases from J, with 9 bases between. The CDR3 extends over 11 amino acids. From germline, CDR1 is MNHNY and CDR2 SVGAGI (reference sequence).